The 24 T cell receptor beta chains reported below all come from one sample, sequenced in a study of blood T cell repertoires in COVID-19. Produced via immunoSEQ multiplex PCR; TCRdb's table is partial and in-frame only. The sample consists of around 150,000 clones, around nine tenths of them appearing once. The sequencing sample was made of peripheral blood. These receptors all come from a woman aged 40 to 50 with acute or convalescent COVID-19.

This rearrangement joins TRBV6-5 to TRBJ1-2; 9 bases are shared with TRBD1. V was pared by 4 bases and J by 2 bases, with 2 bases of the junction left unmatched. Germline V gene data show CDR1 as MNHEY and CDR2 as SVGAGI. The CDR3 loop spans 14 amino acids. CDR3 in DNA: TGTGCCAGCAGTTCGGACAGGGGCAACTATGGCTACACCTTC. It specifies CASSSDRGNYGYTF.

The chain recombines TRBV23-1 with TRBJ1-5, with no clear D. TRBV23-1 is designated an ORF whose function remains uncertain. V lost 2 bases to trimming and J lost 5 bases, with 4 bases between them. CDR3 length equals 12 residues. The CDR3 DNA follows: TGCGCCAGCAGTCAACTCCATCAGCCCCAGCATTTT. This translates into CASSQLHQPQHF.

The gene calls are TRBV18 and TRBJ2-2; 7 bases match TRBD1. The V segment lost 3 bases and the J segment 1 base; nucleotides outside the gene matches: 2. Germline V gene data show CDR1 as KGHSH and CDR2 as LQKENI. The CDR3 length is 15 residues. The CDR3 here is CASSPAGGNTGELFF. The CDR3, as DNA: TGTGCCAGCTCACCGGCAGGGGGGAACACCGGGGAGCTGTTTTTT.

The rearrangement uses TRBV10-2 and TRBJ2-1; tentative D call: TRBD2 (5 bases). Germline loops: CDR1 WSHSY, CDR2 SAAADI. The V and J ends lost 4 bases and 3 bases respectively, with 7 bases between them. The length of the CDR3 is 13 residues. In DNA, the CDR3 is TGCGCCAGCAGTGGAGAGGGCTACAATGAGCAGTTCTTC. It translates to CASSGEGYNEQFF.

This chain links TRBV11-3 with TRBJ2-1; TRBD2 is a possible D gene (6 bases). V was trimmed by 7 bases and J by 15 bases, leaving 19 bases between them. This CDR3 spans 12 amino acids. CDR1 is SGHNT, CDR2 YENEEA, per germline. CDR3 amino acids: CASKPGDGPMFF. In DNA form, the CDR3 reads TGTGCCAGCAAACCGGGGGATGGCCCCATGTTCTTC.

For the CDR3, the DNA is TGTGCCAGCAGCTTTTCCCCTAGGGGGAGGGGGTCCACTGAAGCTTTCTTT. Translating gives CASSFSPRGRGSTEAFF. The J gene is TRBJ1-1, the V gene TRBV13; tentatively, D is TRBD1 (6 bases). The germline gives CDR1 PRHDT, CDR2 FYEKMQ (reference sequence). Trimming removed 3 bases at V and 4 bases at J, with 21 bases between. This CDR3 has 17 amino acids.

This chain links TRBV6-2 or TRBV6-3 with TRBJ2-5; the match to TRBD2 covers 10 bases. CDR1 is MNHEY and CDR2 is SVGEGT in the germline V gene. The CDR3 consists of 15 residues. V gave up 4 bases and J gave up 6 bases; unmatched junction bases: 8. CDR3 coding DNA: TGTGCCAGCAGTTGGCTAGCGGGGGCCGGCAAGACCCAGTACTTC. Its translation is CASSWLAGAGKTQYF.

The V and J genes are TRBV6-2 or TRBV6-3 and TRBJ1-1; a possible D gene is TRBD1 (5 bases). The ends were cut back, 0 bases at V and 4 bases at J, with 18 bases in the middle. This CDR3 comprises 17 residues. CDR1 is MNHEY and CDR2 is SVGEGT in the germline V gene. CDR3 nucleotide sequence: TGTGCCAGCAGTTACTCTTCGACACGAAGGGGAAGCACTGAAGCTTTCTTT. Protein product: CASSYSSTRRGSTEAFF.

The rearrangement joins TRBV5-1 to TRBJ2-2; 7 nucleotides line up with TRBD2. CDR3 length: 16 residues. After removal of 4 bases from V and 1 base from J, the junction contained 7 bases not matched to a gene. CDR1 is SGHRS, CDR2 YFSETQ, per germline. This chain's CDR3 is CASSPTAGMNTGELFF. Written as DNA, the CDR3 is TGCGCCAGCAGCCCCACAGCGGGAATGAACACCGGGGAGCTGTTTTTT.

The V gene is TRBV27, the J gene TRBJ1-6; no clear D. This CDR3 is 13 amino acids long. Per germline, CDR1 MNHEY and CDR2 SMNVEV (reference sequence). The ends were cut back, 3 bases at V and 6 bases at J, with 6 bases in the middle. The CDR3 DNA is TGTGCCAGCAGTTTCCGGGGTAATTCACCCCTCCACTTT. It encodes CASSFRGNSPLHF.

Here the CDR3 reads CASSPIGQGVNYGYTF. Here the CDR3 DNA reads TGTGCCAGCAGCCCAATCGGCCAGGGGGTTAACTATGGCTACACCTTC. This chain connects TRBV11-1 to TRBJ1-2, with 7 bases fitting TRBD1. V was pared by 5 bases and J by 1 base, with 10 bases of the junction left unmatched. Germline assignment: CDR1 SGHAT and CDR2 FQDESV (reference sequence). The CDR3 loop spans 16 amino acids.

V usage is TRBV6-2 or TRBV6-3 and J usage is TRBJ2-5, with D unclear. The CDR3 is 16 residues long. The germline CDR1 and CDR2 sequences are MNHEY and SVGEGT. Trimming left V 3 bases short and J 0 bases short, with 14 bases between. CDR3 region: CASSYPEPDYQETQYF. CDR3 coding DNA: TGTGCCAGCAGTTATCCAGAACCCGATTACCAAGAGACCCAGTACTTC.

This chain links TRBV5-4 with TRBJ2-3; 9 nucleotides line up with TRBD2. Germline CDR1 reads SGHNT; CDR2 reads YYREEE (reference sequence). With 0 bases clipped from V and 3 bases from J, the junction kept 5 bases outside the gene matches. This CDR3 has 16 residues. The CDR3 here is CASSLERGVRTDTQYF. The CDR3 region has the DNA TGTGCCAGCAGCTTGGAGCGGGGGGTTCGGACAGATACGCAGTATTTT.

The chain uses TRBV10-3 and TRBJ1-2, with TRBD1 matching 7 bases. This CDR3 region has 12 residues. J lost 7 bases, V lost 5 bases, and 4 bases had no gene match. Germline lookup yields CDR1 ENHRY and CDR2 SYGVKD. This CDR3 reads CAISLDRAGYTF. The DNA of the CDR3 is TGTGCCATCAGTTTAGACAGGGCTGGCTACACCTTC.

The chain recombines TRBV30 with TRBJ2-4; 7 bases fit TRBD1. There are 14 residues in the CDR3. Germline assignment: CDR1 GTSNPN and CDR2 SVGIG (reference sequence). As DNA, the CDR3 is TGTGCTATTACTTATACGACAGGGACAAACATTCAGTACTTC. Amino acids: CAITYTTGTNIQYF.

The rearrangement uses TRBV6-1 and TRBJ1-2; D is uncertain. Trimming removed 2 bases at V and 4 bases at J, with 11 bases between. CDR3 length: 14 amino acids. Germline CDR1 MNHNS, CDR2 SASEGT. The CDR3 here is CASSETLGSYGYTF. In DNA form, the CDR3 reads TGTGCCAGCAGTGAAACGCTGGGCTCCTATGGCTACACCTTC.

The CDR3 coding sequence is TGCGCCAGCAGCCACATAGGACAGGCACTTAATGAAAAACTGTTTTTT. Its translation: CASSHIGQALNEKLFF. The rearrangement links TRBV4-1 to TRBJ1-4; the match to TRBD1 covers 7 bases. The trim removed 3 bases at V and 4 bases at J, leaving 8 bases unmatched. Germline CDR1 MGHRA, CDR2 YSYEKL. The CDR3 has 16 residues.

The chain uses TRBV6-2 or TRBV6-3 and TRBJ1-2; the D gene is possibly TRBD1 (6 bases). V lost 0 bases, J lost 4 bases, and 15 bases lay in between. Germline lookup yields CDR1 MNHEY and CDR2 SVGEGT. This CDR3 comprises 16 residues. CDR3 bases: TGTGCCAGCAGTTACTCTACAGGGAGATTAACCTATGGCTACACCTTC. Translating it yields CASSYSTGRLTYGYTF.

V usage is TRBV27 and J usage is TRBJ2-7; 8 bases align to TRBD1. This CDR3 is built from 13 residues. Germline trimming cut 8 bases from V and 6 bases from J; bases unmatched to any gene: 9. Per germline, CDR1 MNHEY and CDR2 SMNVEV (reference sequence). The CDR3 DNA follows: TGTGCCAGCCGCAACGTCGACAGGGGCGAGCAGTACTTC. Its protein product is CASRNVDRGEQYF.

This chain uses TRBV27 with TRBJ1-6, with 9 bases lining up with TRBD1. V lost 5 bases, J lost 7 bases, and 6 bases stayed unmatched. This CDR3 has 15 amino acids. Per germline, CDR1 MNHEY and CDR2 SMNVEV (reference sequence). The CDR3 loop is CASSRSDRGNSPLHF. For the CDR3, the DNA is TGTGCCAGCAGTCGCTCGGACAGGGGCAATTCACCCCTCCACTTT.

The chain couples TRBV7-2 to TRBJ2-1; a weak D match, TRBD1 (6 bases). The CDR3 totals 16 residues. V was clipped by 3 bases and J by 7 bases, with 19 bases between them. From germline, CDR1 is SGHTA and CDR2 FQGNSA. CDR3 sequence: CASSFGGARRGNEQFF. As DNA, the CDR3 is TGTGCCAGCAGCTTTGGGGGAGCCCGAAGGGGGAATGAGCAGTTCTTC.

The chain employs TRBV19 and TRBJ1-5; D gene uncertain. Germline V CDR1 and CDR2: LNHDA, SQIVND (reference sequence). V was shortened by 3 bases and J by 11 bases, with 17 bases between the two germline ends. The CDR3 spans 14 residues. The CDR3 reads CASSMSGVWAAQHF. Written as DNA, the CDR3 is TGTGCCAGTAGTATGTCCGGGGTTTGGGCAGCCCAGCATTTT.

The chain couples TRBV5-1 to TRBJ1-1, with TRBD1 matching 8 bases. With 3 bases clipped from V and 11 bases from J, the junction kept 6 bases outside the gene matches. The CDR3 has 12 residues. The V gene's germline CDR1 is SGHRS and CDR2 YFSETQ. The CDR3 sequence is CASSSTGEAAFF. The CDR3 DNA follows: TGCGCCAGCAGCTCGACAGGGGAGGCGGCTTTCTTT.

The chain combines TRBV12-3 or TRBV12-4 with TRBJ1-2, with TRBD1 identical over 7 bases. This CDR3 comprises 13 residues. With 3 bases clipped from V and 7 bases from J, the junction kept 5 bases outside the gene matches. Written as DNA, the CDR3 is TGTGCCAGCAGTTTTAGGGCAGGGGGTGGCTACACCTTC. Its translation is CASSFRAGGGYTF.